This T cell receptor (beta chain) was identified in a study of immune evolution from preneoplasia to lung adenocarcinoma. At the level of the study: HLA loss of heterozygosity: about 7% AIS, roughly 15% MIA, about 32% ADC, none AAH. Points from the study as a whole: Later-stage lesions appeared to have more T cells, more diversity, less clonality.

The ends were cut back, 3 bases at V and 5 bases at J, with 11 bases in the middle. CDR3 length equals 13 residues. The germline gives CDR1 LGHNA, CDR2 YNFKEQ. Concerning this clone: Its antigen is unknown.

Repertoires were generated with immunoSEQ multiplex PCR, while TCRdb's copy carries only in-frame clones and drops some. The sample has 4,000 to 5,000 clones, roughly 80% seen once. The sequence was obtained from a person aged 70 to 85 with lung adenocarcinoma. Sequencing was done on a sample of FFPE minimally invasive lung adenocarcinoma tissue. The rearrangement uses TRBV4-2 and TRBJ2-7; no clear D gene. CDR3 bases: TGTGCCAGCAGCCACTCCATCAGAGACGAGCAGTACTTC. Translation: CASSHSIRDEQYF.